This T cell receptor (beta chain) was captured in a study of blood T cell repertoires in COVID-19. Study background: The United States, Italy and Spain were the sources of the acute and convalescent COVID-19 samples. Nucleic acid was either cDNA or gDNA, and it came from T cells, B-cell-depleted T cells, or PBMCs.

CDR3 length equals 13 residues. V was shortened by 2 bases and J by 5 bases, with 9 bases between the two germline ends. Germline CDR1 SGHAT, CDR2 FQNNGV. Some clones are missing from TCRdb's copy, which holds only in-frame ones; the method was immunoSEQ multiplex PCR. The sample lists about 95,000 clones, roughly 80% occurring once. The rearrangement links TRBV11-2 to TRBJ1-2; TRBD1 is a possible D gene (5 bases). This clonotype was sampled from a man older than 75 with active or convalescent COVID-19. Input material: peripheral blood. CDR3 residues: CASSLKGLYGYTF. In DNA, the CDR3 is TGTGCCAGCAGCTTAAAGGGGCTATATGGCTACACCTTC. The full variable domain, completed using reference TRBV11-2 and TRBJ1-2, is EAGVAQSPRYKIIEKRQSVAFWCNPISGHATLYWYQQILGQGPKLLIQFQNNGVVDDSQLPKDRFSAERLKGVDSTLKIQPAKLEDSAVYLCASSLKGLYGYTFGSGTRLTVV.